This record looks at one T cell receptor (beta chain) sequence and its context. The target antigen is unknown. Noted time point: late sampling 161 to 241 days after vaccination in a few convalescent patients. The sample's treatment: approximately nine-day PBMC culture with coronavirus spike peptide pools or control peptides (ViraFEST assay). The entry originates in a study of vaccination and CD4 T cells after COVID-19. Sequence data for DNA of cultured CD4+ T cells were generated by the Oncomine TCR Beta short-read assay. TCRdb re-derived calls from the PCR reads in MiXCR, one entry per CDR3 protein. The profile shows 20,000 to 30,000 distinct CDR3 sequences, around 30% of them singletons. Germline lookup yields CDR1 MNHNS and CDR2 SASEGT. The ends lost 7 bases at V and 2 bases at J; junction bases unmatched: 14. The CDR3 length is 16 residues.

The TCR originated in a human donor who had recovered from COVID-19. The source was CD4+ T cells from blood, cultured in vitro, collected about 7 months after SARS-CoV-2 vaccination. The chain has TRBV6-1 and TRBJ2-7, with TRBD1 matching over 7 bases. DNA for the CDR3: TGTGCCAGCATAATCCAACCGGGACAGCAAGCCTACGAGCAGTACTTC. Protein: CASIIQPGQQAYEQYF.